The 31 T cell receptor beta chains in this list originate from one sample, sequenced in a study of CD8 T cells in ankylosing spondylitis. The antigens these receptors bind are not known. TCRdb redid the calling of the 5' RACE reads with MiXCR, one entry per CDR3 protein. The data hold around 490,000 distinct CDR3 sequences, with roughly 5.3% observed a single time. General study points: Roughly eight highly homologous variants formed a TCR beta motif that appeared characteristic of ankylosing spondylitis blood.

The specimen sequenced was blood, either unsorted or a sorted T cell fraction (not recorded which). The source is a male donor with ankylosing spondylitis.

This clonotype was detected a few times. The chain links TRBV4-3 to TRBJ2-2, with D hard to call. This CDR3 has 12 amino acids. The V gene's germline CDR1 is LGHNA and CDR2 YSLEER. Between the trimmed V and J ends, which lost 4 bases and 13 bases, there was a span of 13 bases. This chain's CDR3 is CASSPGPPPLFF. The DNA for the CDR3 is TGCGCCAGCAGCCCAGGACCACCTCCGCTGTTTTTT.

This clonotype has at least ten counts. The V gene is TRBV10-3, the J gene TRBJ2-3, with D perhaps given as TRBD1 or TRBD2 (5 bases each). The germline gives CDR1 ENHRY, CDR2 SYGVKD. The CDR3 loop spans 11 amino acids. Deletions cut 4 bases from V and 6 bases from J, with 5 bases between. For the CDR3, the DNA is TGTGCCATCAGTGGGGGGGATACGCAGTATTTT. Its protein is CAISGGDTQYF.

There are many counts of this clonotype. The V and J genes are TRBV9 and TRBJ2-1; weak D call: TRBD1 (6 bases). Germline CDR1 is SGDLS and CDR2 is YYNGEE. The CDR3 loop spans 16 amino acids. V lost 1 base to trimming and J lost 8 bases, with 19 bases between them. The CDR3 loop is CASSVSGGHMGDEQFF. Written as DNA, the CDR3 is TGTGCCAGCAGCGTAAGTGGGGGACACATGGGGGATGAGCAGTTCTTC.

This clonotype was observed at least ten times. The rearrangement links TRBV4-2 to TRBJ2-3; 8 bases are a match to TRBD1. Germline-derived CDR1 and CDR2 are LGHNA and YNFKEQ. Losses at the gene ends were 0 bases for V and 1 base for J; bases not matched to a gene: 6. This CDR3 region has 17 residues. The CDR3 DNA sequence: TGTGCCAGCAGCCAAGAAGGAACGGACAGGGGCACAGATACGCAGTATTTT. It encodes CASSQEGTDRGTDTQYF.

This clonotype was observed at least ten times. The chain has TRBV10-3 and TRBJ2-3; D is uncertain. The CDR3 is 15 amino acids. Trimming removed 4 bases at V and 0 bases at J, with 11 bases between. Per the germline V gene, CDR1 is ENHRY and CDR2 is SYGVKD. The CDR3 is CAISGSGDSTDTQYF. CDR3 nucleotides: TGTGCCATCAGTGGAAGTGGGGATAGCACAGATACGCAGTATTTT.

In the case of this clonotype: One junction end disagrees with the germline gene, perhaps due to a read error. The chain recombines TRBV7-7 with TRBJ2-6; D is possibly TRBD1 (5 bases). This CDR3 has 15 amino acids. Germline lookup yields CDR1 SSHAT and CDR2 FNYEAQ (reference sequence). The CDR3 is CASSLDMAGANVLTF. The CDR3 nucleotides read TGTGCTAGCAGCTTGGACATGGCTGGGGCCAACGTCCTGACTTTC. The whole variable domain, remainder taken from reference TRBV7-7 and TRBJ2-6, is GAGVSQSPRYKVTKRGQDVTLRCDPISSHATLYWYQQALGQGPEFLTYFNYEAQPDKSGLPSDRFSAERPEGSISTLTIQRTEQRDSAMYRCASSLDMAGANVLTFGAGSRLTVL.

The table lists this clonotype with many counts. CDR3 DNA sequence: TGTGCCACCAGCAGAGATAGGGGGAGATTGAACACCGGGGAGCTGTTTTTT. Translation: CATSRDRGRLNTGELFF. The chain uses TRBV15 and TRBJ2-2; D might be TRBD1 (6 bases). V gave up 0 bases and J gave up 1 base, with 12 bases separating them. The CDR3 loop spans 17 amino acids. CDR1 is LNHNV and CDR2 is YYDKDF in the germline V gene (reference sequence).

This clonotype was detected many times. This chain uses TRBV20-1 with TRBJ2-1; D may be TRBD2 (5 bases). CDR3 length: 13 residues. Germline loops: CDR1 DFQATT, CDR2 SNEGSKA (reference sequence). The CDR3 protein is CSPGDSRYNEQFF. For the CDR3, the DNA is TGCAGCCCCGGGGATTCGCGCTACAATGAGCAGTTCTTC.

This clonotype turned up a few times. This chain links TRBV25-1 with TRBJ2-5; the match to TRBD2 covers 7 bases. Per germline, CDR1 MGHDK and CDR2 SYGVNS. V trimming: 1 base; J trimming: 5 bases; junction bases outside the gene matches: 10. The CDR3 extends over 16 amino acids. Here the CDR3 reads CASSEWGRDNLETQYF. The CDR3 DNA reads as TGTGCCAGCAGTGAATGGGGGAGGGATAACCTTGAGACCCAGTACTTC.

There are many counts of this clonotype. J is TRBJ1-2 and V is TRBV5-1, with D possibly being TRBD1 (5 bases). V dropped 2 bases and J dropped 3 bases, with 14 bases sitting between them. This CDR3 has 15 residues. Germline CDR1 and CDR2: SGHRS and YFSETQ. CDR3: CASSLERGRDYGYTF. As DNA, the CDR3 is TGCGCCAGCAGCTTAGAGCGTGGCAGGGACTATGGCTACACCTTC.

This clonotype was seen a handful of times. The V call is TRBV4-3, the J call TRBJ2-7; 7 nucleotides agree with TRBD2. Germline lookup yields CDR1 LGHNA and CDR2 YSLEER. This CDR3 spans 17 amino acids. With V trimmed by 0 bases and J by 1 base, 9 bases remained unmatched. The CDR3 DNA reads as TGCGCCAGCAGCCAAGATTTGCCTAGCGGAACATCCTACGAGCAGTACTTC. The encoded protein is CASSQDLPSGTSYEQYF.

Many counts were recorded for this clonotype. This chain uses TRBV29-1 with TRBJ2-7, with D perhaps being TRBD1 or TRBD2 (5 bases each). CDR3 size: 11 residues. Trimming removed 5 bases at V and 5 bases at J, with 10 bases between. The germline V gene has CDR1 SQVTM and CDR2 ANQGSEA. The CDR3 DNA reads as TGCAGCGTTACGATGGGGGACGAGCAGTACTTC. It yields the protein CSVTMGDEQYF.

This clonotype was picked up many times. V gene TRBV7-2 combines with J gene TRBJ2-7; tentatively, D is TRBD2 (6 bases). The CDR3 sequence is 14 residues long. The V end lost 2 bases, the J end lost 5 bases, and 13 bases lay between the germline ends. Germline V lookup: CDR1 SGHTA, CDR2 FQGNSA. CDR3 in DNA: TGTGCCAGCAGCTTAAGTCCAGGGAGGAACGAGCAGTACTTC. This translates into CASSLSPGRNEQYF.

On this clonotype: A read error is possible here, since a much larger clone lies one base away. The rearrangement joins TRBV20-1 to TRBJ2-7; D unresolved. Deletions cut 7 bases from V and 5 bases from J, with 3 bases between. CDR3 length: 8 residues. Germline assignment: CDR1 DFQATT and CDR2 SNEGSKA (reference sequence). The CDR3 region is CSVNEQYF. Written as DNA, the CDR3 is TGCAGTGTAAACGAGCAGTACTTC.

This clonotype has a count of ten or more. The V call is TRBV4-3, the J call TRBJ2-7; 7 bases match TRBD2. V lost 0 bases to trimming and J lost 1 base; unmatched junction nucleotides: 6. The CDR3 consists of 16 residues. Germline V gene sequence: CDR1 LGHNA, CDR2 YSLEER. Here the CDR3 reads CASSQDHASGSYEQYF. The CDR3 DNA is TGCGCCAGCAGCCAAGATCATGCTAGCGGATCCTACGAGCAGTACTTC.

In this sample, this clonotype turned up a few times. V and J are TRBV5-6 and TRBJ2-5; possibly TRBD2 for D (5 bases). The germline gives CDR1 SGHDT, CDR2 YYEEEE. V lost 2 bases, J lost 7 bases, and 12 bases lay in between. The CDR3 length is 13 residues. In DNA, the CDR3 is TGTGCCAGCAGCTTTTGGTTACGGGGGACCCAGTACTTC. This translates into CASSFWLRGTQYF.

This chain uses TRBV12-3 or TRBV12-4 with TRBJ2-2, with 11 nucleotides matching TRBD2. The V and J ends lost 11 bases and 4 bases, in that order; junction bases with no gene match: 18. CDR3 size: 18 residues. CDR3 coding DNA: TGTGCCTTCAGTTCCAATAGCGGGGGGGCCTCAGGCACCGGGGAGCTGTTTTTT. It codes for CAFSSNSGGASGTGELFF.

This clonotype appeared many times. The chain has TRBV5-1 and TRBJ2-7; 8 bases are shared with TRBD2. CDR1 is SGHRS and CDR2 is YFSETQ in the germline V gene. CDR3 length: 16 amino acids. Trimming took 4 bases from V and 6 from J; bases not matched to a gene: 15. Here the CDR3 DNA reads TGCGCCAGCAGCCCGAAAGGTAGCGGGATGTGGTTCGAGCAGTACTTC. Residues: CASSPKGSGMWFEQYF.

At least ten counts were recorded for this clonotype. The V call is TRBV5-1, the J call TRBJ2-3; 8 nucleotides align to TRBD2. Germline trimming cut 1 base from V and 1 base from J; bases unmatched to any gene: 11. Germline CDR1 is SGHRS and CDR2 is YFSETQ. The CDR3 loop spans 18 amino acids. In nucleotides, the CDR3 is TGCGCCAGCAGCTTGCGGGGGCCACAGACTAGCGGCACAGATACGCAGTATTTT. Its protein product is CASSLRGPQTSGTDTQYF. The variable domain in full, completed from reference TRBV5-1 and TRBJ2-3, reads KAGVTQTPRYLIKTRGQQVTLSCSPISGHRSVSWYQQTPGQGLQFLFEYFSETQRNKGNFPGRFSGRQFSNSRSEMNVSTLELGDSALYLCASSLRGPQTSGTDTQYFGPGTRLTVL.

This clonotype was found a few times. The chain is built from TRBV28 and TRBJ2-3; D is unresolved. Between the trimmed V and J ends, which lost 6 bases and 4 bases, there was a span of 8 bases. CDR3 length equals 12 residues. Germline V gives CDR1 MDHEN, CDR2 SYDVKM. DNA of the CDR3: TGTGCCAGCAGAGTACCCGCAGATACGCAGTATTTT. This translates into CASRVPADTQYF.

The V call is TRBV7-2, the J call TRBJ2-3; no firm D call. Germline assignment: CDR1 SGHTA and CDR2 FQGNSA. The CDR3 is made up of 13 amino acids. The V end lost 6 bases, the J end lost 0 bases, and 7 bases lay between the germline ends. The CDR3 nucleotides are TGTGCCAGCAGGAGACCTAGCACAGATACGCAGTATTTT. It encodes CASRRPSTDTQYF.

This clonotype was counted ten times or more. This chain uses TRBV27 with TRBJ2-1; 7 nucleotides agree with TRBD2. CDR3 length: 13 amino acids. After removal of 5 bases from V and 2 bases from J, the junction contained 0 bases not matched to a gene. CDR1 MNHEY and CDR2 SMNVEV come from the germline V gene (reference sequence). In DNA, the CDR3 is TGTGCCAGCAGTAGCGGGACCTACAATGAGCAGTTCTTC. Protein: CASSSGTYNEQFF.

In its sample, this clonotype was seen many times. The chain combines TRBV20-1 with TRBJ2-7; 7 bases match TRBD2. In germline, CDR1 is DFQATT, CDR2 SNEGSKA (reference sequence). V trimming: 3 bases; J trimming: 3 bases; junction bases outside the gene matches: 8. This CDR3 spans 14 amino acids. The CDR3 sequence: CSASPTSGVYEQYF. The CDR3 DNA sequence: TGCAGTGCTAGTCCCACCAGCGGGGTCTACGAGCAGTACTTC.

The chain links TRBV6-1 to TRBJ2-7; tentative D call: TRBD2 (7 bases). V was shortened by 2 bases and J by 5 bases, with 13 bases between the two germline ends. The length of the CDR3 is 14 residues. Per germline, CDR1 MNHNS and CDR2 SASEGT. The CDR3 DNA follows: TGTGCCAGCAGTGAATCCTGGGGGGGCAACGAGCAGTACTTC. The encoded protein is CASSESWGGNEQYF.

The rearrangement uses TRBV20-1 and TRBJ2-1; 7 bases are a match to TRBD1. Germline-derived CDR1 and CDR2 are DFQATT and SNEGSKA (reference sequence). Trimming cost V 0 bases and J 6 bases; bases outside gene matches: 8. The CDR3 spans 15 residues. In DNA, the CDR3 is TGCAGTGCTAGAGACGCGATGAGGGGGCTCAATGAGCAGTTCTTC. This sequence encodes CSARDAMRGLNEQFF.

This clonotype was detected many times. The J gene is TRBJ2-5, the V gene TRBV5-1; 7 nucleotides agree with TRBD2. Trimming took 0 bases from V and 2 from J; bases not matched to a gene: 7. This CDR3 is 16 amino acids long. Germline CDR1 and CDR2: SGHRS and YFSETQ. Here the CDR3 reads CASSLVGGRNQETQYF. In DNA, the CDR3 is TGCGCCAGCAGCTTGGTTGGCGGGAGAAATCAAGAGACCCAGTACTTC.

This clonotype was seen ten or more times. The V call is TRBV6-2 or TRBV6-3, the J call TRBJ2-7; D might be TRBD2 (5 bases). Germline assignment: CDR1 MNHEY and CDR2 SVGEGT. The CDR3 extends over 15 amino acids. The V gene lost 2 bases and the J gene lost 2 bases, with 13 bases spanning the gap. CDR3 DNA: TGTGCCAGCAGTTACCGACCGACTACCACCTACGAGCAGTACTTC. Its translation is CASSYRPTTTYEQYF.

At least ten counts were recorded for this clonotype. The CDR3 loop reads CSVERQGADTQYF. The CDR3 DNA reads as TGCAGCGTAGAACGACAGGGGGCAGATACGCAGTATTTT. The chain carries TRBV29-1 and TRBJ2-3; 9 positions agree with TRBD1. V shed 6 bases, J shed 4 bases, and the junction held 5 bases outside the gene matches. Germline CDR1 reads SQVTM; CDR2 reads ANQGSEA. This CDR3 is 13 amino acids long.

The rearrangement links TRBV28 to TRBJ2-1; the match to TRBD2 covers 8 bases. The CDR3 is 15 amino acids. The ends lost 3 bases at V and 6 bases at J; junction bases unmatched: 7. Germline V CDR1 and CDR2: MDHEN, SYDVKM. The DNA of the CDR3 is TGTGCCAGCAGTTTGACGACTAGCGATGCCAATGAGCAGTTCTTC. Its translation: CASSLTTSDANEQFF. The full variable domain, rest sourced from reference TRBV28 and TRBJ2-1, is DVKVTQSSRYLVKRTGEKVFLECVQDMDHENMFWYRQDPGLGLRLIYFSYDVKMKEKGDIPEGYSVSREKKERFSLILESASTNQTSMYLCASSLTTSDANEQFFGPGTRLTVL.

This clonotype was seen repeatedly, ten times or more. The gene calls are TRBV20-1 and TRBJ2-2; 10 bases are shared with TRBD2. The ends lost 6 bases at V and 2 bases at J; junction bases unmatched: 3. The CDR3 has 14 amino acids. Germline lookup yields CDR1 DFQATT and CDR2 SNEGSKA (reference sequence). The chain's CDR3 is CSARTSGNTGELFF. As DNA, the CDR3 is TGCAGTGCGCGGACTAGCGGCAACACCGGGGAGCTGTTTTTT.

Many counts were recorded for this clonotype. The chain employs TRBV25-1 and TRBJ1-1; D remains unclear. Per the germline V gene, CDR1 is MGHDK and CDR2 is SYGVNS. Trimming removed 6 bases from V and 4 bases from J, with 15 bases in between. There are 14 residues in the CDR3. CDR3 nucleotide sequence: TGTGCCAGCAGCGTTGGAAGCTCGAGCACTGAAGCTTTCTTT. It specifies CASSVGSSSTEAFF. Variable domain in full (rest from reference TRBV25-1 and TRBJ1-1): EADIYQTPRYLVIGTGKKITLECSQTMGHDKMYWYQQDPGMELHLIHYSYGVNSTEKGDLSSESTVSRIRTEHFPLTLESARPSHTSQYLCASSVGSSSTEAFFGQGTRLTVV.